The clone carrying this T cell receptor (beta chain) was seen more than once but under ten times. The antigen is undetermined. Via MiXCR, TCRdb re-called the 5' RACE reads, giving one row per CDR3 protein. Here the sample spans roughly 150,000 distinct CDR3 sequences, more than 12% being singletons. This specimen belongs to a study of T-cell memory formation after mild COVID-19. Whole-study results and caveats: Contracting CD4+ clones sat mainly in CM and EM; CD8+ in EMRA.

The CDR3 consists of 16 residues. The germline gives CDR1 SGHTA, CDR2 FQGTGA. V was pared by 5 bases and J by 0 bases, with 15 bases between. The sample consisted of PBMCs or a T cell subset sorted from them (not recorded which). The chain joins TRBV7-3 to TRBJ2-3; weak D call: TRBD2 (6 bases). This TCR derives from an adult woman who had mild COVID-19 (a few samples of this study predate the infection). Cell type and time point are not known. The CDR3 loop reads CASSPRASVSTDTQYF. CDR3 sequence (DNA): TGTGCCAGCAGCCCCAGGGCTAGCGTTAGCACAGATACGCAGTATTTT.